The 29 T cell receptor beta chains in this list originate from one sample, sequenced in a study of T cell responses to AZD1222 COVID-19 vaccine. Profiling relied on immunoSEQ multiplex PCR, and the TCRdb table lists in-frame clones only, not all of them. The data hold about 100,000 clones, with 88% observed a single time. This material consisted of peripheral blood, taken on day 0 of AZD1222 vaccination. The receptor set was obtained from an adult in good health.

V is TRBV2 and J is TRBJ1-6; D is uncertain. This CDR3 region has 15 residues. V was trimmed by 6 bases and J by 7 bases, leaving 16 bases between them. The germline V gene encodes CDR1 SNHLY and CDR2 FYNNEI. The DNA for the CDR3 is TGTGCCAGCAGGGCGCTGGCGGTAACAAATTCACCCCTCCACTTT. It specifies CASRALAVTNSPLHF.

A single count supports this clone. V usage is TRBV6-6 and J usage is TRBJ2-7, with TRBD1 identical over 7 bases. Germline loops: CDR1 MNHNY, CDR2 SVGAGI (reference sequence). Germline trimming cut 6 bases from V and 2 bases from J; bases unmatched to any gene: 10. The CDR3 extends over 15 amino acids. The CDR3 here is CASSPDRRPPYEQYF. Here the CDR3 DNA reads TGTGCCAGCAGCCCGGACAGGCGGCCTCCCTACGAGCAGTACTTC.

V gene TRBV27 combines with J gene TRBJ2-1, with D uncertain. Per the germline V gene, CDR1 is MNHEY and CDR2 is SMNVEV (reference sequence). V dropped 6 bases and J dropped 0 bases, with 6 bases sitting between them. The CDR3 is made up of 13 amino acids. CDR3 DNA sequence: TGTGCCAGCAGCGCTAGCTCCTACAATGAGCAGTTCTTC. Amino acids: CASSASSYNEQFF.

The V gene is TRBV7-9, the J gene TRBJ1-1; 9 positions match TRBD1. The trim removed 5 bases at V and 11 bases at J, leaving 15 bases unmatched. CDR3 length: 15 residues. The V gene's germline CDR1 is SEHNR and CDR2 FQNEAQ (reference sequence). The CDR3 bases are TGTGCCAGCAGCCCGGGACAGGGAGTTGATCCCGGGGCTTTCTTT. This encodes CASSPGQGVDPGAFF.

The chain couples TRBV28 to TRBJ2-7; no definite D call. Germline V gives CDR1 MDHEN, CDR2 SYDVKM. This CDR3 is 15 amino acids long. Trimming took off 2 bases at V and 3 bases at J, with 14 bases between the two ends. The CDR3 bases are TGTGCCAGCAGTTTAATTTTGCCCGGCAGCTACGAGCAGTACTTC. It encodes CASSLILPGSYEQYF.

The genes are TRBV5-6 and TRBJ2-1; tentative D call: TRBD2 (5 bases). Germline values: CDR1 SGHDT, CDR2 YYEEEE. The CDR3 is 15 amino acids. Trimming pared 4 bases from V and 0 bases from J, leaving 11 bases between. Written as DNA, the CDR3 is TGTGCCAGCAGCCCGGGGAGCCTCTCCTACAATGAGCAGTTCTTC. Translated, it gives CASSPGSLSYNEQFF.

The genes are TRBV7-9 and TRBJ2-5; TRBD1 matches 8 bases. The CDR3 has 15 residues. The junction had 10 bases not matched to a gene; V was cut back by 5 bases and J by 5 bases. The germline CDR1 and CDR2 sequences are SEHNR and FQNEAQ (reference sequence). CDR3 nucleotide sequence: TGTGCCAGCAGCCTTAATGGACAGGGTAGGGAGACCCAGTACTTC. It codes for CASSLNGQGRETQYF.

The genes are TRBV2 and TRBJ1-1; TRBD1 matches at 8 bases. Germline lookup yields CDR1 SNHLY and CDR2 FYNNEI. Trimming took 3 bases from V and 1 from J; bases not matched to a gene: 4. The CDR3 sequence is 15 residues long. The CDR3 bases are TGTGCCAGCAGTGAGGACAGGGCCTGGAACACTGAAGCTTTCTTT. The encoded protein is CASSEDRAWNTEAFF. The variable domain in full, with the rest retrieved from reference TRBV2 and TRBJ1-1, is EPEVTQTPSHQVTQMGQEVILRCVPISNHLYFYWYRQILGQKVEFLVSFYNNEISEKSEIFDDQFSVERPDGSNFTLKIRSTKLEDSAMYFCASSEDRAWNTEAFFGQGTRLTVV.

V usage is TRBV18 and J usage is TRBJ1-3; D gene ambiguous. The V and J ends lost 6 bases and 3 bases respectively, with 15 bases between them. Germline assignment: CDR1 KGHSH and CDR2 LQKENI. The CDR3 has 15 amino acids. The CDR3 protein is CASSPDFGSGNTIYF. The CDR3 DNA follows: TGTGCCAGCTCTCCCGACTTTGGTAGTGGAAACACCATATATTTT.

This clone was detected only once. The chain has TRBV5-1 and TRBJ2-7, with 9 nucleotides matching TRBD1. This CDR3 has 14 amino acids. V trimming: 5 bases; J trimming: 5 bases; junction bases outside the gene matches: 8. Per the germline V gene, CDR1 is SGHRS and CDR2 is YFSETQ. The CDR3: CASSFTGGFDEQYF. The CDR3 coding sequence is TGCGCCAGCAGTTTTACAGGGGGCTTCGACGAGCAGTACTTC.

The gene calls are TRBV9 and TRBJ1-2, with TRBD1 matching over 7 bases. Germline CDR1 and CDR2: SGDLS and YYNGEE. V was clipped by 2 bases and J by 3 bases; unmatched bases: 10. This CDR3 is built from 16 residues. CDR3 residues: CASSVGQTLAYYGYTF. The CDR3, as DNA: TGTGCCAGCAGCGTGGGACAGACCCTAGCCTACTATGGCTACACCTTC.

This clone showed up just once. The chain has TRBV30 and TRBJ2-1; 10 bases are shared with TRBD2. The length of the CDR3 is 13 residues. With 4 bases clipped from V and 6 bases from J, the junction kept 3 bases outside the gene matches. CDR1 and CDR2 (germline): GTSNPN, SVGIG (reference sequence). CDR3 residues: CAWTSGSSNEQFF. The CDR3 DNA sequence: TGTGCCTGGACTAGCGGGAGTAGCAATGAGCAGTTCTTC.

This rearrangement joins TRBV2 to TRBJ1-4, with D tentatively TRBD1 (6 bases). CDR1 and CDR2 from the germline V gene are SNHLY and FYNNEI. Trimming removed 4 bases from V and 6 bases from J, with 15 bases in between. The CDR3 sequence is 15 residues long. DNA for the CDR3: TGTGCCAGCAGTGGGGACACCACTAGACATGAAAAACTGTTTTTT. Translated: CASSGDTTRHEKLFF.

This clone was counted between two and nine times. The V gene is TRBV28, the J gene TRBJ1-1, with 7 bases identical to TRBD1. Germline CDR1 MDHEN, CDR2 SYDVKM. J was trimmed by 2 bases and V by 5 bases; bases with no gene match: 5. CDR3 length: 14 amino acids. CDR3 sequence: CASSPGTVNTEAFF. The CDR3 DNA sequence: TGTGCCAGCAGTCCCGGGACAGTTAACACTGAAGCTTTCTTT.

The chain uses TRBV27 and TRBJ1-5; weak D call: TRBD1 (6 bases). The V end lost 3 bases, the J end lost 6 bases, and 12 bases lay between the germline ends. The CDR3 spans 14 residues. CDR1 is MNHEY and CDR2 is SMNVEV in the germline V gene (reference sequence). Here the CDR3 reads CASSFDARGQPQHF. The CDR3 bases are TGTGCCAGCAGTTTTGACGCCAGGGGTCAGCCCCAGCATTTT.

The chain links TRBV24-1 to TRBJ1-1, with no clear D. V shed 5 bases and J shed 10 bases, with 13 bases lying between them. CDR1 is KGHDR and CDR2 is SFDVKD in the germline V gene. CDR3 length: 12 amino acids. CDR3 loop: CATSVPGLGAFF. The CDR3 nucleotides are TGTGCCACCAGTGTACCCGGACTGGGAGCTTTCTTT.

The gene calls are TRBV7-2 and TRBJ2-7; D remains unclear. Germline V gene lookup returns CDR1 SGHTA and CDR2 FQGNSA. Trimming cost V 2 bases and J 4 bases, with 15 bases left between them. The CDR3 is 15 residues long. This chain's CDR3 is CASSLSFPAFYEQYF. The DNA of the CDR3 is TGTGCCAGCAGCTTAAGTTTTCCCGCTTTTTACGAGCAGTACTTC.

The chain couples TRBV19 to TRBJ1-5; weak D call: TRBD1 (5 bases). Germline loops: CDR1 LNHDA, CDR2 SQIVND (reference sequence). V was cut by 4 bases and J by 3 bases, with 7 bases left in between. This CDR3 contains 13 residues. CDR3 sequence (DNA): TGTGCCAGTAGTACAGGGCACAATCAGCCCCAGCATTTT. Its protein is CASSTGHNQPQHF.

The chain combines TRBV4-2 with TRBJ2-3; D perhaps matches TRBD2 (6 bases). The CDR3 sequence is 15 residues long. Between the trimmed V and J ends, which lost 2 bases and 6 bases, there was a span of 15 bases. CDR1 is LGHNA, CDR2 YNFKEQ, per germline. The CDR3 reads CASSQPGGKGDTQYF. CDR3 DNA: TGTGCCAGCAGCCAACCAGGAGGGAAAGGGGATACGCAGTATTTT.

The genes are TRBV7-8 and TRBJ1-1; TRBD1 matches 11 bases. The junction had 6 bases not matched to a gene; V was cut back by 9 bases and J by 12 bases. In germline, CDR1 is SGHVS, CDR2 FQNEAQ. CDR3 length: 11 amino acids. In DNA, the CDR3 is TGTGCCAGTGGACAGGGGGCGCTGACTTTCTTT. Amino acids: CASGQGALTFF. Looking up the rest from reference TRBV7-8 and TRBJ1-1 gives the full variable domain: GAGVSQSPRYKVAKRGQDVALRCDPISGHVSLFWYQQALGQGPEFLTYFQNEAQLDKSGLPSDRFFAERPEGSVSTLKIQRTQQEDSAVYLCASGQGALTFFGQGTRLTVV.

The rearrangement uses TRBV19 and TRBJ2-7; 9 positions agree with TRBD2. Trimming cost V 4 bases and J 7 bases; bases outside gene matches: 5. CDR3 size: 13 residues. The germline CDR1 and CDR2 sequences are LNHDA and SQIVND (reference sequence). The CDR3 is CASSTILAGEQYF. The DNA of the CDR3 is TGTGCCAGTAGTACTATCCTAGCGGGGGAGCAGTACTTC. Combining the CDR3 with reference TRBV19 and TRBJ2-7 gives the whole variable domain DGGITQSPKYLFRKEGQNVTLSCEQNLNHDAMYWYRQDPGQGLRLIYYSQIVNDFQKGDIAEGYSVSREKKESFPLTVTSAQKNPTAFYLCASSTILAGEQYFGPGTRLTVT.

This CDR3 reads CASSVRTGSNQPQHF. Here the CDR3 DNA reads TGTGCCAGCAGCGTAAGGACAGGGAGCAATCAGCCCCAGCATTTT. The chain has TRBV21-1 and TRBJ1-5; the table gives TRBD1 as D, unverified against the DNA. TRBV21-1 is marked as a pseudogene. This CDR3 is 15 amino acids long.

The V call is TRBV3-1 (or the pseudogene TRBV3-2), the J call TRBJ1-1, with a weak D call TRBD1 (5 bases). The germline V and J ends were trimmed by 5 bases and 3 bases, with 16 bases remaining between them. The CDR3 sequence is 15 residues long. Per germline, CDR1 LGHDT and CDR2 YNNKEL (reference sequence). Here the CDR3 DNA reads TGTGCCAGCAGCTCGCAGACCCTGGGGCACACTGAAGCTTTCTTT. Translation gives CASSSQTLGHTEAFF.

DNA of the CDR3: TGTGCCAGCAGGGGCGGCGGTCGCGTCACCGGGGAGCTGTTTTTT. Amino acids: CASRGGGRVTGELFF. V and J are TRBV27 and TRBJ2-2; D uncertain. V lost 6 bases and J lost 4, with 15 bases in between. This CDR3 contains 15 residues. CDR1 MNHEY and CDR2 SMNVEV come from the germline V gene (reference sequence).

The V gene is TRBV7-2, the J gene TRBJ1-2; D may be TRBD1 (6 bases). Trimming left V 4 bases short and J 2 bases short, with 8 bases between. CDR3 length: 13 amino acids. The germline V gene encodes CDR1 SGHTA and CDR2 FQGNSA. CDR3 residues: CASSSTGNYGYTF. The CDR3 DNA reads TGTGCCAGCAGCTCGACAGGCAACTATGGCTACACCTTC.

The CDR3 region has the DNA TGTGCCAGCAGCTTACTAGGGGCAACCTACGAGCAGTACTTC. This translates into CASSLLGATYEQYF. This chain joins TRBV5-4 and TRBJ2-7, with D perhaps given as TRBD1 or TRBD2 (5 bases each). The V end lost 2 bases, the J end lost 2 bases, and 11 bases lay between the germline ends. Germline CDR1 SGHNT, CDR2 YYREEE (reference sequence). The CDR3 extends over 14 amino acids.

The chain carries TRBV28 and TRBJ1-1; 8 bases map to TRBD1. CDR3 size: 14 residues. Germline V lookup: CDR1 MDHEN, CDR2 SYDVKM. Germline trimming cut 2 bases from V and 2 bases from J; bases unmatched to any gene: 1. The CDR3 bases are TGTGCCAGCAGTTTAGGGACAGGTAACACTGAAGCTTTCTTT. This gives the protein CASSLGTGNTEAFF.

CDR3 in amino acids: CASSLGGEMSYEQYF. The CDR3 DNA reads as TGCGCCAGCAGCTTGGGTGGGGAGATGTCCTACGAGCAGTACTTC. The rearrangement uses TRBV5-1 and TRBJ2-7; D perhaps matches TRBD2 (5 bases). Germline V gene lookup returns CDR1 SGHRS and CDR2 YFSETQ. The CDR3 length is 15 residues. V was cut by 0 bases and J by 1 base, with 11 bases left in between.

The rearrangement links TRBV24-1 to TRBJ2-6; TRBD1 is a possible D gene (5 bases). V lost 7 bases and J 2 bases, leaving 5 bases between the germline ends. The germline V gene has CDR1 KGHDR and CDR2 SFDVKD. The length of the CDR3 is 13 residues. The DNA of the CDR3 is TGTGCCACCAGAGGGGCTGGGGCCAACGTCCTGACTTTC. This gives the protein CATRGAGANVLTF.